One and the same sample provided the 31 T cell receptor beta chains below, sequenced in a study of blood T cell repertoires in COVID-19. The method was immunoSEQ multiplex PCR; TCRdb's version includes in-frame clones alone and lacks a portion of them. The sample yields 310,000 or so clones, more than 70% seen once. Material: peripheral blood. These receptors all stem from a woman between 45 and 65 years old with acute or convalescent COVID-19.

V gene TRBV5-1 combines with J gene TRBJ2-1; 15 bases align to TRBD2. The CDR3 is made up of 18 amino acids. V lost 4 bases to trimming and J lost 8 bases; unmatched junction nucleotides: 13. Germline CDR1 is SGHRS and CDR2 is YFSETQ. The CDR3 loop is CASSPGLAGGSFADEQFF. The CDR3 region has the DNA TGCGCCAGCAGCCCCGGACTAGCGGGGGGGTCTTTTGCTGATGAGCAGTTCTTC.

The chain joins TRBV28 to TRBJ2-2; D possibly corresponds to TRBD1 (6 bases). Germline V gives CDR1 MDHEN, CDR2 SYDVKM. V shed 2 bases and J shed 2 bases, with 9 bases lying between them. The CDR3 spans 15 residues. CDR3 amino acids: CASSLVGANTGELFF. CDR3 sequence (DNA): TGTGCCAGCAGTTTAGTGGGGGCTAACACCGGGGAGCTGTTTTTT.

The chain carries TRBV25-1 and TRBJ1-2; TRBD1 matches at 10 bases. V shed 3 bases and J 9 bases; nucleotides not matched to a gene: 10. This CDR3 contains 15 residues. In germline, CDR1 is MGHDK, CDR2 SYGVNS. The CDR3 loop reads CASSESGTGVSSYTF. As DNA, the CDR3 is TGTGCCAGCAGTGAGTCCGGGACAGGGGTCTCTAGCTACACCTTC.

This clone has more than one count but fewer than ten. The chain combines TRBV20-1 with TRBJ2-1; no definite D call. V lost 3 bases, J lost 3 bases, and 9 bases lay in between. The germline CDR1 and CDR2 sequences are DFQATT and SNEGSKA (reference sequence). CDR3 length: 13 residues. In nucleotides, the CDR3 is TGCAGTGCTAGTACGGGTGACTACAATGAGCAGTTCTTC. Protein: CSASTGDYNEQFF.

The chain recombines TRBV27 with TRBJ1-2; 12 bases fit TRBD1. CDR1 MNHEY and CDR2 SMNVEV come from the germline V gene (reference sequence). There are 12 residues in the CDR3. J was trimmed by 8 bases and V by 8 bases; bases with no gene match: 3. The CDR3 here is CASGTGGLGYTF. CDR3 sequence (DNA): TGTGCCAGCGGGACAGGGGGCTTGGGCTACACCTTC.

This chain joins TRBV11-2 and TRBJ1-1, with 8 bases identical to TRBD1. This CDR3 has 13 amino acids. The germline gives CDR1 SGHAT, CDR2 FQNNGV. J lost 5 bases, V lost 5 bases, and 4 bases had no gene match. CDR3 protein: CASSDRGKTEAFF. The CDR3 DNA reads TGTGCCAGCAGCGACAGGGGCAAAACTGAAGCTTTCTTT.

This rearrangement joins TRBV6-5 to TRBJ1-2; TRBD1 matches at 7 bases. Per germline, CDR1 MNHEY and CDR2 SVGAGI. The CDR3 loop spans 13 amino acids. The V and J ends lost 7 bases and 4 bases, in that order; junction bases with no gene match: 6. CDR3 sequence: CASKTGTVYGYTF. The CDR3 DNA is TGTGCCAGCAAAACCGGGACAGTCTATGGCTACACCTTC.

This chain uses TRBV19 with TRBJ2-2; 10 bases are a match to TRBD2. The CDR3 covers 20 residues. V lost 1 base to trimming and J lost 4 bases; unmatched junction nucleotides: 15. Per germline, CDR1 LNHDA and CDR2 SQIVND (reference sequence). The CDR3 bases are TGTGCCAGTAGTATAGGGTTACTAGCGGGGCCGAGGTGGGGCACCGGGGAGCTGTTTTTT. Encoded protein: CASSIGLLAGPRWGTGELFF.

This chain uses TRBV6-1 with TRBJ2-5, with D tentatively TRBD2 (6 bases). Deletions cut 6 bases from V and 3 bases from J, with 14 bases between. The CDR3 is 14 amino acids. The germline gives CDR1 MNHNS, CDR2 SASEGT. CDR3 amino acids: CASRIGGVKETQYF. CDR3 coding DNA: TGTGCCAGCAGGATTGGCGGGGTCAAAGAGACCCAGTACTTC.

The CDR3 DNA sequence: TGTGCCAGCAGCTTAGTGGTCGGGGATAGTGGCTACACCTTC. Protein: CASSLVVGDSGYTF. This chain joins TRBV7-2 and TRBJ1-2, with D uncertain. The CDR3 has 14 amino acids. With 1 base removed from V and 7 bases from J, the gap between germline ends came to 13 bases. Germline V gene lookup returns CDR1 SGHTA and CDR2 FQGNSA. Full variable domain (remainder filled in from reference TRBV7-2 and TRBJ1-2): GAGVSQSPSNKVTEKGKDVELRCDPISGHTALYWYRQSLGQGLEFLIYFQGNSAPDKSGLPSDRFSAERTGGSVSTLTIQRTQQEDSAVYLCASSLVVGDSGYTFGSGTRLTVV.

V is TRBV7-2 and J is TRBJ2-5, with TRBD2 matching 8 bases. V was pared by 5 bases and J by 4 bases, with 12 bases of the junction left unmatched. Looked up from germline, CDR1 is SGHTA and CDR2 is FQGNSA. CDR3 length equals 16 residues. In nucleotides, the CDR3 is TGTGCCAGCAGCCCCTCGGGAGGGCGCGGTAGAGAGACCCAGTACTTC. As protein: CASSPSGGRGRETQYF.

V is TRBV2 and J is TRBJ1-5; TRBD1 is a possible D gene (5 bases). CDR1 is SNHLY, CDR2 FYNNEI, per germline. Trimming pared 8 bases from V and 2 bases from J, leaving 16 bases between. This CDR3 region has 15 residues. CDR3 region: CASCGRDFGNQPQHF. The CDR3 DNA reads TGTGCCAGCTGTGGCAGGGACTTCGGCAATCAGCCCCAGCATTTT.

The rearrangement links TRBV30 to TRBJ2-1; perhaps TRBD2 as D (7 bases). Germline CDR1 and CDR2: GTSNPN and SVGIG (reference sequence). This CDR3 spans 11 amino acids. V shed 8 bases and J shed 9 bases, with 14 bases lying between them. The CDR3 protein is CALPGGSEQFF. The CDR3 region has the DNA TGTGCCCTCCCGGGGGGCAGTGAGCAGTTCTTC.

This chain connects TRBV18 to TRBJ1-1; tentatively, D is TRBD1 (5 bases). This CDR3 region has 13 residues. Between the trimmed V and J ends, which lost 6 bases and 7 bases, there was a span of 15 bases. Germline assignment: CDR1 KGHSH and CDR2 LQKENI. The CDR3 bases are TGTGCCAGCTCCGAGACGGGGGAAAGTGAAGCTTTCTTT. This gives the protein CASSETGESEAFF.

This clone appeared once. V usage is TRBV5-1 and J usage is TRBJ2-3; 7 bases match TRBD1. The length of the CDR3 is 14 residues. The junction had 1 base not matched to a gene; V was cut back by 3 bases and J by 0 bases. Per germline, CDR1 SGHRS and CDR2 YFSETQ. Written as DNA, the CDR3 is TGCGCCAGCAGCTCGGACAGGAGCACAGATACGCAGTATTTT. Translated, it gives CASSSDRSTDTQYF.

This clone was counted a few times. The rearrangement uses TRBV7-9 and TRBJ2-2; 7 bases match TRBD1. The CDR3 length is 14 residues. Germline CDR1 and CDR2: SEHNR and FQNEAQ (reference sequence). The V and J ends lost 5 bases and 4 bases, in that order; junction bases with no gene match: 4. CDR3 in amino acids: CASSRTGSTGELFF. CDR3 DNA: TGTGCCAGCAGCCGGACAGGCTCCACCGGGGAGCTGTTTTTT. Full variable domain (outside the CDR3, taken from reference TRBV7-9 and TRBJ2-2): DTGVSQNPRHKITKRGQNVTFRCDPISEHNRLYWYRQTLGQGPEFLTYFQNEAQLEKSRLLSDRFSAERPKGSFSTLEIQRTEQGDSAMYLCASSRTGSTGELFFGEGSRLTVL.

The chain combines TRBV6-1 with TRBJ1-2; 8 bases are a match to TRBD1. The CDR3 consists of 15 residues. Germline CDR1 is MNHNS and CDR2 is SASEGT. The junction had 8 bases not matched to a gene; V was cut back by 2 bases and J by 6 bases. DNA for the CDR3: TGTGCCAGCAGTGAAAGAGCCTTACAGGGGGATGGCTACACCTTC. Amino acids: CASSERALQGDGYTF.

V gene TRBV19 combines with J gene TRBJ1-5; D might be TRBD1 (6 bases). V was shortened by 6 bases and J by 1 base, with 13 bases between the two germline ends. This CDR3 region has 15 residues. Germline V CDR1 and CDR2: LNHDA, SQIVND (reference sequence). The CDR3 DNA is TGTGCCAGTAGCCCAGGGGATATAAGCAATCAGCCCCAGCATTTT. It is translated as CASSPGDISNQPQHF.

The chain links TRBV20-1 to TRBJ2-3, with D perhaps TRBD2 (6 bases). The CDR3 loop spans 19 amino acids. Trimming took off 3 bases at V and 0 bases at J, with 25 bases between the two ends. Germline CDR1 DFQATT, CDR2 SNEGSKA (reference sequence). CDR3 nucleotides: TGCAGTGCTAGTCCCCAGGGAGGATCGGGTCAAGTAAGCACAGATACGCAGTATTTT. This encodes CSASPQGGSGQVSTDTQYF.

The chain joins TRBV27 to TRBJ1-1; the D gene is possibly TRBD1 (6 bases). The CDR3 covers 14 residues. Deletions cut 6 bases from V and 2 bases from J, with 13 bases between. Germline CDR1 reads MNHEY; CDR2 reads SMNVEV (reference sequence). CDR3 DNA: TGTGCCAGCAGGGCGACAGGAGAAAACACTGAAGCTTTCTTT. It translates to CASRATGENTEAFF.

The chain uses TRBV5-8 and TRBJ1-1; D perhaps matches TRBD1 (5 bases). V was clipped by 4 bases and J by 4 bases, with 11 bases between them. Germline assignment: CDR1 SGHTS and CDR2 YDEGEE. The CDR3 length is 13 residues. This CDR3 reads CASSVQGGTEAFF. As DNA, the CDR3 is TGTGCCAGCAGCGTCCAGGGCGGCACTGAAGCTTTCTTT.

This clone is a singleton in its sample. The V gene is TRBV2, the J gene TRBJ1-4, with D perhaps TRBD1 (5 bases). V gave up 6 bases and J gave up 2 bases, with 10 bases separating them. This CDR3 has 14 amino acids. Germline loops: CDR1 SNHLY, CDR2 FYNNEI. As DNA, the CDR3 is TGTGCCAGCAGACCCAGGGTCACTAATGAAAAACTGTTTTTT. Translation: CASRPRVTNEKLFF.

With respect to this clone: The same CDR3 can be traced to other DNA sequences in this sample. The chain has TRBV6-5 and TRBJ1-1, with no clear D. Between the trimmed V and J ends, which lost 0 bases and 1 base, there was a span of 6 bases. Germline lookup yields CDR1 MNHEY and CDR2 SVGAGI. The CDR3 has 14 residues. In DNA form, the CDR3 reads TGTGCCAGCAGTTACTCACGGGGGAACACTGAAGCTTTCTTT. As protein: CASSYSRGNTEAFF.

The J gene is TRBJ1-1, the V gene TRBV27, with D maybe TRBD1 (6 bases). CDR3 length equals 13 residues. V lost 6 bases and J lost 2, with 10 bases in between. Germline values: CDR1 MNHEY, CDR2 SMNVEV (reference sequence). CDR3 in DNA: TGTGCCAGCAGCAGCAGGGGAAACACTGAAGCTTTCTTT. Encoded protein: CASSSRGNTEAFF.

The CDR3 spells CASSLGTGSSYEQYF. In DNA form, the CDR3 reads TGCGCCAGCAGCTTGGGGACAGGTAGCTCCTACGAGCAGTACTTC. The genes are TRBV5-1 and TRBJ2-7; 7 nucleotides align to TRBD1. Looked up from germline, CDR1 is SGHRS and CDR2 is YFSETQ. V dropped 0 bases and J dropped 0; count of bases not matched to a gene: 3. This CDR3 contains 15 residues. The full variable domain, its missing parts supplied by reference TRBV5-1 and TRBJ2-7, is KAGVTQTPRYLIKTRGQQVTLSCSPISGHRSVSWYQQTPGQGLQFLFEYFSETQRNKGNFPGRFSGRQFSNSRSEMNVSTLELGDSALYLCASSLGTGSSYEQYFGPGTRLTVT.

The rearrangement joins TRBV27 to TRBJ2-7; TRBD1 is a possible D gene (5 bases). This CDR3 comprises 13 residues. Deletions cut 7 bases from V and 2 bases from J, with 12 bases between. Germline V gene lookup returns CDR1 MNHEY and CDR2 SMNVEV (reference sequence). CDR3 nucleotides: TGTGCCAGCATTGACAGAAACACCTACGAGCAGTACTTC. It encodes CASIDRNTYEQYF.

The rearrangement joins TRBV19 to TRBJ1-2; TRBD1 might be the D (6 bases). The germline V gene has CDR1 LNHDA and CDR2 SQIVND (reference sequence). This CDR3 comprises 15 residues. V shed 3 bases and J shed 4 bases, with 15 bases lying between them. The CDR3 DNA reads TGTGCCAGTAGTATTAGAACAGGGATGGGCTATGGCTACACCTTC. Protein sequence: CASSIRTGMGYGYTF.

About this clone itself: One end of the junction fails to match germline, which may point to a read error. V usage is TRBV5-4 and J usage is TRBJ2-7; 7 bases are shared with TRBD1. The CDR3 runs 14 residues. Germline V gene sequence: CDR1 SGHNT, CDR2 YYREEE (reference sequence). The chain's CDR3 is CASSPGTVDYEQYF. CDR3 nucleotides: TGTGCCAGCAGCCCCGGGACAGTTGACTACGAGCAGTATTTC.

This clone occurred a few times. This sequence joins TRBV5-8 and TRBJ1-5; no firm D call. The CDR3 length is 16 residues. The germline gives CDR1 SGHTS, CDR2 YDEGEE. V shed 1 base and J shed 0 bases, with 11 bases lying between them. CDR3 amino acids: CASSLFGPYSNQPQHF. The DNA of the CDR3 is TGTGCCAGCAGCTTGTTTGGGCCTTATAGCAATCAGCCCCAGCATTTT.

The rearrangement links TRBV27 to TRBJ1-4; D is undetermined. V shed 3 bases and J shed 5 bases, with 7 bases lying between them. In germline, CDR1 is MNHEY, CDR2 SMNVEV (reference sequence). The CDR3 is 13 residues long. The CDR3 nucleotides are TGTGCCAGCAGTTTTAGGAGGAATGAAAAACTGTTTTTT. Its protein is CASSFRRNEKLFF.

V is TRBV30 and J is TRBJ1-1; 10 nucleotides line up with TRBD1. This CDR3 region has 13 residues. The germline V gene has CDR1 GTSNPN and CDR2 SVGIG (reference sequence). Trimming took 3 bases from V and 7 from J; bases not matched to a gene: 5. The CDR3 sequence is CAWRLDRGSEAFF. In DNA form, the CDR3 reads TGTGCCTGGAGGTTGGACAGGGGGAGTGAAGCTTTCTTT.